This T cell receptor (beta chain) was observed in a study of cytomegalovirus exposure and HLA in healthy donors (dated by TCRdb to the late 2010s). For the study in its entirety: According to a later analysis, one platform produced both the 100 to 150 validation repertoires and the approximately 670 repertoires of the first cohort. The study aimed to test whether signatures of past pathogen exposure could be identified by cataloging public T cell receptors. Besides the first cohort of around 700 subjects, a separate validation cohort made up of 120 different subjects was used. To predict cytomegalovirus infection status, the study brought together high-throughput TCR immunosequencing, statistical association of individual TCRs with disease status, and machine learning. Findings and caveats that apply to the study as a whole: The authors suggested that the approach could potentially be extended to other disease states and immunological phenotypes. In the study, about 150 TCR beta chains were listed as associated with cytomegalovirus. Most TCR sequences were observed very rarely across donors, whereas some public TCRs were present in many individuals. In a later analysis, TCRs clustered in the first cohort were found to also tend to co-occur in the 120 validation repertoires, with roughly 93% of cluster scores above 0. Cytomegalovirus status was reported to be diagnosed by the classifier with high specificity and sensitivity in both the original and validation cohorts. A few of the identified cytomegalovirus-associated TCR beta chains were confirmed in vitro to be specific for cytomegalovirus antigens. A later analysis had no HLA typing for the validation cohort, so co-occurrence there was scored across all 130 or so repertoires.

Concerning this clone: The specificity of this receptor is unknown. Nothing much larger sits one base from this clone, and base qualities are not available.

Library preparation was by the immunoSEQ multiplex PCR assay. The study's own analysis went as follows. A statistical classification framework was built to diagnose cytomegalovirus status from the catalog of TCR beta chain sequences. The clones in this table, taken by TCRdb from immuneACCESS, are in-frame only. Not every clone is retained; where verified, under half of the shortfall comes from an unresolved V gene, and the cause of the rest is unknown. Clonal size and the V and J genes are those of that table, whereas D and trimming came from the DNA. The sample table shows 230,000 or so clones, and 88% are seen once. The top ten clonotypes cover 2.9% of the sample. V and J are trimmed by 4 bases and 7 bases, and the gene matches miss 11 bases of the junction. From its cysteine to its phenylalanine, the CDR3 spans 16 amino acids. Just the 48-base CDR3 DNA is kept, in frame starting at base 1. The germline V gene yields SGHRS for CDR1 and YFSETQ for CDR2.

Separate from the approximately 690-subject first cohort, the validation cohort of 120 subjects was the group to which the donors belonged. The chain is assembled from TRBV5-1 and TRBJ2-1, and TRBD2 matches 10 of the central bases. This sequence was found in a woman younger than 30 in good health and CMV-seronegative. Input material: PBMCs. The nucleotide sequence is TGCGCCAGCAGCCCCAACCATCATAGCGGGGGGAATGAGCAGTTCTTC. Its translation is CASSPNHHSGGNEQFF.